This TCR beta chain was observed in a study of T-cell memory formation after mild COVID-19. Looking at the study overall: Largely, the TCR clusters proved donor specific.

Remarks on this clonotype: Its target is unknown.

Libraries for TCRalpha and TCRbeta carried sample barcodes and unique molecular identifiers via 5'RACE. MiXCR was run by TCRdb on the 5' RACE reads, yielding one entry per CDR3 protein. The sample contains 450,000 to 650,000 distinct CDR3 sequences, 20% to 25% of which appear only once. The study's findings and limits: Balance between CD4 and CD8 was seen in clones contracting day 15 to 85, and a CD4+ lean was seen in later expanders.

Sequenced sample: PBMCs or a T cell subset sorted from them (not recorded which). The TCR originated in an adult woman who had mild COVID-19 (a few samples of this study predate the infection). Cell type and time point are not known.

The CDR3 coding sequence is TGCGCCAGCAGCTTGATAGCGGGCTCCTACGAGCAGTACTTC. It encodes CASSLIAGSYEQYF. This chain joins TRBV5-1 and TRBJ2-7; 7 bases align to TRBD2. Germline V gives CDR1 SGHRS, CDR2 YFSETQ. The junction had 1 base not matched to a gene; V was cut back by 1 base and J by 0 bases. This CDR3 spans 14 amino acids.